The 17 T cell receptor beta chains given below trace back to one sample, sequenced in a study of blood T cell repertoires in COVID-19. Some clones are missing from TCRdb's copy, which holds only in-frame ones; the method was immunoSEQ multiplex PCR. The sample includes about 100,000 clones, 75% to 90% seen only once; the top ten take under 2%. The sample was peripheral blood. The origin of the receptors is a man older than 75 with acute or convalescent COVID-19.

The chain joins TRBV6-6 to TRBJ2-5, with 11 bases fitting TRBD2. This CDR3 region has 14 residues. Germline V gene sequence: CDR1 MNHNY, CDR2 SVGAGI (reference sequence). V dropped 6 bases and J dropped 5; count of bases not matched to a gene: 5. The DNA of the CDR3 is TGTGCCAGCAGCCCGACTAGCGGGAAGGAGACCCAGTACTTC. Translating gives CASSPTSGKETQYF.

This chain connects TRBV9 to TRBJ1-1; TRBD1 agrees at 9 bases. With 3 bases clipped from V and 4 bases from J, the junction kept 10 bases outside the gene matches. CDR1 and CDR2 (germline): SGDLS, YYNGEE. This CDR3 comprises 16 residues. The CDR3 sequence: CASSAGPGQGSTEAFF. The DNA of the CDR3 is TGTGCCAGCAGCGCGGGACCGGGACAGGGAAGCACTGAAGCTTTCTTT.

The rearrangement uses TRBV15 and TRBJ2-3, with TRBD2 matching over 11 bases. Germline CDR1 and CDR2: LNHNV and YYDKDF (reference sequence). The CDR3 is made up of 17 amino acids. Trimming cost V 0 bases and J 4 bases; bases outside gene matches: 6. CDR3 sequence reads: CATSRDNSGRGSDTQYF. CDR3 sequence (DNA): TGTGCCACCAGCAGAGATAATAGCGGGAGGGGTTCAGATACGCAGTATTTT.

The J gene is TRBJ2-3, the V gene TRBV4-2; 12 positions agree with TRBD2. The germline CDR1 and CDR2 sequences are LGHNA and YNFKEQ. V gave up 8 bases and J gave up 3 bases; unmatched junction bases: 6. The CDR3 has 15 residues. The DNA for the CDR3 is TGTGCCAGCGGCTTGACTAGCGGGAGTACAGATACGCAGTATTTT. Encoded protein: CASGLTSGSTDTQYF.

As for this clone: The junction shows a germline mismatch at one end, possibly a read error. The chain carries TRBV7-7 and TRBJ1-4; tentatively, D is TRBD1 (5 bases). The CDR3 extends over 12 amino acids. CDR1 is SSHAT and CDR2 is FNYEAQ in the germline V gene (reference sequence). CDR3 in amino acids: CGGRAPNEKLFF. DNA for the CDR3: TGCGGGGGGAGGGCCCCTAATGAAAAACTGTTTTTT.

The table lists this clone with a count of one. The gene calls are TRBV4-3 and TRBJ2-6; 10 bases are a match to TRBD1. V shed 4 bases, J shed 1 base, and the junction held 7 bases outside the gene matches. The V gene's germline CDR1 is LGHNA and CDR2 YSLEER. This CDR3 spans 18 amino acids. The CDR3 DNA follows: TGCGCCAGCAGCCCGGACAGGGGGTCAGGATCTGGGGCCAACGTCCTGACTTTC. Residues: CASSPDRGSGSGANVLTF.

The V gene is TRBV7-2, the J gene TRBJ2-3; TRBD2 matches at 7 bases. From germline, CDR1 is SGHTA and CDR2 FQGNSA. The CDR3 has 16 amino acids. V shed 2 bases, J shed 4 bases, and the junction held 9 bases outside the gene matches. The CDR3 spells CASSLQGGRGADTQYF. CDR3 nucleotide sequence: TGTGCCAGCAGCTTACAAGGCGGGAGAGGGGCAGATACGCAGTATTTT. Based on the CDR3 plus reference TRBV7-2 and TRBJ2-3, the full variable domain is GAGVSQSPSNKVTEKGKDVELRCDPISGHTALYWYRQSLGQGLEFLIYFQGNSAPDKSGLPSDRFSAERTGGSVSTLTIQRTQQEDSAVYLCASSLQGGRGADTQYFGPGTRLTVL.

This chain joins TRBV28 and TRBJ1-2; D unclear. V dropped 5 bases and J dropped 9 bases, with 10 bases sitting between them. CDR1 is MDHEN, CDR2 SYDVKM, per germline. The CDR3 has 11 residues. The CDR3 sequence: CASSQRDSYTF. CDR3 nucleotides: TGTGCCAGCAGTCAGCGTGATAGCTACACCTTC.

This clone was counted a single time. V is TRBV27 and J is TRBJ2-1; 13 bases are a match to TRBD2. Trimming took 4 bases from V and 9 from J; bases not matched to a gene: 6. Germline-derived CDR1 and CDR2 are MNHEY and SMNVEV (reference sequence). The CDR3 spans 15 residues. In DNA form, the CDR3 reads TGTGCCAGCAGTTCACTAGCGGGAGGGCCGTTTGAGCAGTTCTTC. Its translation is CASSSLAGGPFEQFF.

The chain joins TRBV2 to TRBJ1-1; a weak D match, TRBD1 (5 bases). The CDR3 spans 13 residues. Germline CDR1 reads SNHLY; CDR2 reads FYNNEI. Trimming took 2 bases from V and 6 from J, leaving 10 bases between them. DNA of the CDR3: TGTGCCAGCAGTGAAACCAGGGCAGCTGAAGCTTTCTTT. Protein sequence: CASSETRAAEAFF.

This chain uses TRBV7-9 with TRBJ1-3, with TRBD1 matching over 8 bases. Germline V gene lookup returns CDR1 SEHNR and CDR2 FQNEAQ (reference sequence). The CDR3 has 16 amino acids. V was clipped by 3 bases and J by 3 bases; unmatched bases: 7. The CDR3 DNA sequence: TGTGCCAGCAGCTTCAACCAGGGGGCTGTTGGAAACACCATATATTTT. It yields the protein CASSFNQGAVGNTIYF.

The V gene is TRBV7-2, the J gene TRBJ2-2; TRBD2 might be the D (5 bases). The length of the CDR3 is 15 residues. Trimming shortened V by 5 bases and J by 3 bases, and 13 bases separated the two germline ends. The germline CDR1 and CDR2 sequences are SGHTA and FQGNSA. CDR3 protein: CASSPPSGYTGELFF. The CDR3 DNA sequence: TGTGCCAGCAGCCCCCCAAGCGGTTACACCGGGGAGCTGTTTTTT.

The chain combines TRBV29-1 with TRBJ2-1; 11 positions agree with TRBD1. The CDR3 is made up of 15 amino acids. From germline, CDR1 is SQVTM and CDR2 ANQGSEA. The V gene end was trimmed by 3 bases and the J gene end by 0 bases; junction bases not matched to a gene: 1. The DNA for the CDR3 is TGCAGCGTTGAGGGGACAGGGGGCTCCTACAATGAGCAGTTCTTC. This codes for CSVEGTGGSYNEQFF.

The chain links TRBV7-2 to TRBJ2-7; 9 nucleotides agree with TRBD1. V lost 1 base to trimming and J lost 1 base; unmatched junction nucleotides: 5. The germline CDR1 and CDR2 sequences are SGHTA and FQGNSA. CDR3 size: 16 residues. Written as DNA, the CDR3 is TGTGCCAGCAGCTTAGTGGGGGGACAGGGTTCCTACGAGCAGTACTTC. It yields the protein CASSLVGGQGSYEQYF.

The CDR3 loop reads CASSLGPGQYGYTF. The CDR3 coding sequence is TGCGCCAGCAGCTTGGGTCCAGGCCAGTATGGCTACACCTTC. The V call is TRBV5-1, the J call TRBJ1-2, with D unresolved. There are 14 residues in the CDR3. The V end lost 0 bases, the J end lost 5 bases, and 11 bases lay between the germline ends. Germline V gene data show CDR1 as SGHRS and CDR2 as YFSETQ.

This chain links TRBV24-1 with TRBJ2-3, with no clear D. The V end lost 9 bases, the J end lost 2 bases, and 14 bases lay between the germline ends. This CDR3 is built from 14 residues. Germline V lookup: CDR1 KGHDR, CDR2 SFDVKD. DNA of the CDR3: TGTGCCACCTCGGCGGCGTGGGTCACAGATACGCAGTATTTT. It translates to CATSAAWVTDTQYF.

The CDR3 DNA reads TGTGCCAGCAGTTATTCTAGTTTACTCTCTGGAAACACCATATATTTT. Its translation: CASSYSSLLSGNTIYF. The chain combines TRBV6-5 with TRBJ1-3; no firm D call. Germline CDR1 is MNHEY and CDR2 is SVGAGI. This CDR3 has 16 residues. V was pared by 3 bases and J by 0 bases, with 12 bases between.